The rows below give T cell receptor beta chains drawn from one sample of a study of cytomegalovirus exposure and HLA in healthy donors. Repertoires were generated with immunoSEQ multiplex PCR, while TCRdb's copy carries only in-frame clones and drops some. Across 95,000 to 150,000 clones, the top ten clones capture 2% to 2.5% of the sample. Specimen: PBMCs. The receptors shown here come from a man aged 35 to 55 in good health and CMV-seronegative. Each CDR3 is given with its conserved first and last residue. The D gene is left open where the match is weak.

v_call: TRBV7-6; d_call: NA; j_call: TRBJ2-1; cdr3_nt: TGTGCCAGCAGCTTAGTCGGTCCGTATGACAATGAGCAGTTCTTC; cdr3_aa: CASSLVGPYDNEQFF
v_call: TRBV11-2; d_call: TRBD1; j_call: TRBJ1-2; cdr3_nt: TGTGCCAGCAGCTTCCAGGGGGCGGGTAACTATGGCTACACCTTC; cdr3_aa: CASSFQGAGNYGYTF
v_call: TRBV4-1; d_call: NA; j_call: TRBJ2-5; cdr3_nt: TGCGCCAGCAGCCAAGTTGGGGCGAACCGAGAGACCCAGTACTTC; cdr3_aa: CASSQVGANRETQYF
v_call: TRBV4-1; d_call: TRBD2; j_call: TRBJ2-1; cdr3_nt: TGCGCCAGCAGCGGAATAGCGGGAGGCAATGAGCAGTTCTTC; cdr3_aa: CASSGIAGGNEQFF
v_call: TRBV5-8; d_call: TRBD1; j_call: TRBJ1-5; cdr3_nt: TGTGCCAGCAGACCTCTACGTGGGACAGGGACCCCCAATCAGCCCCAGCATTTT; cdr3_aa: CASRPLRGTGTPNQPQHF
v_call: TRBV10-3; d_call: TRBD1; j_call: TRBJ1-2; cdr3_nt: TGTGCCATCAGTGAGACCACAGGGGATGGCTACACCTTC; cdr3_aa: CAISETTGDGYTF
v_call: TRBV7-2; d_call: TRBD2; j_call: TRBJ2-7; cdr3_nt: TGTGCCAGCAGCTCCCTAGCGGGAGGAGGAGAGCAGTACTTC; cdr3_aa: CASSSLAGGGEQYF
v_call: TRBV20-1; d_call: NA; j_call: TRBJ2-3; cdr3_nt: TGCAGTGCCCTGGAGACAGATACGCAGTATTTT; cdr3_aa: CSALETDTQYF
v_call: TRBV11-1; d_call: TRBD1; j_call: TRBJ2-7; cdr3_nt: TGTGCCAGCAGCTTAGCTTCGGGACAGGGTATCTACGAGCAGTACTTC; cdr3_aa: CASSLASGQGIYEQYF
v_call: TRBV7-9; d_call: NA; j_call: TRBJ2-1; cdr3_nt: TGTGCCAGCAGCTCCGTATCGAATGAGCAGTTCTTC; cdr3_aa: CASSSVSNEQFF
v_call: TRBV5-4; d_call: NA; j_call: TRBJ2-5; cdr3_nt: TGTGCCAGCAGCTTGGGAGATCGGGAGACCCAGTACTTC; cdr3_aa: CASSLGDRETQYF
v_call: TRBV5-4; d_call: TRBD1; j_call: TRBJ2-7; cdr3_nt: TGTGCCAGCAGCCCCAGCCCGGGACAGGGCTACGAGCAGTACTTC; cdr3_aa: CASSPSPGQGYEQYF
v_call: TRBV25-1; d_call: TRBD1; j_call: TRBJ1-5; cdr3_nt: TGTGCCAGCAGTGAAGTAGGGACAGGTGATAGCAATCAGCCCCAGCATTTT; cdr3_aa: CASSEVGTGDSNQPQHF